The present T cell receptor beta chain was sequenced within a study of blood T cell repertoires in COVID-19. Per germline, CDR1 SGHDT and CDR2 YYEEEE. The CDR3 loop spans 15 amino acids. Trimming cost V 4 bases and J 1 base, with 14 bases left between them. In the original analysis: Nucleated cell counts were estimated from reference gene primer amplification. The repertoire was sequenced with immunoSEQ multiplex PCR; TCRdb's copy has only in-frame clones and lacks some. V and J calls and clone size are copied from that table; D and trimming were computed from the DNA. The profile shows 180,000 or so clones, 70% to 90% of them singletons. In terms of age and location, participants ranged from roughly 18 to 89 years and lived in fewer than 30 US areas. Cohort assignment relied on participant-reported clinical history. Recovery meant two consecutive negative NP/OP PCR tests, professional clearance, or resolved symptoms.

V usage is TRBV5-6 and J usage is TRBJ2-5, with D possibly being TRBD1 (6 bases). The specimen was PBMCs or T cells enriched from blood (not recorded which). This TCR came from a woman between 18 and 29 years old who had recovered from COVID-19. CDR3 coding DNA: TGTGCCAGCAGCACCTTAATGACAGGCCAAGAGACCCAGTACTTC. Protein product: CASSTLMTGQETQYF.